These 23 T cell receptor beta chains share one sample of origin, sequenced in a study of blood T cell repertoires in COVID-19. Clones were read by immunoSEQ multiplex PCR, and TCRdb kept only the in-frame ones, dropping some. Of some 180,000 clones detected, around 83% appear once; the ten largest clones hold 6.2%. The sequencing sample was made of PBMCs or T cells enriched from blood (not recorded which). All receptors derive from a man aged 35-49 years who had recovered from COVID-19.

The rearrangement links TRBV19 to TRBJ1-5; D is ambiguous. Trimming stripped 6 bases from V and 3 bases from J, with 15 bases between. The CDR3 has 15 residues. Germline V gene sequence: CDR1 LNHDA, CDR2 SQIVND (reference sequence). The CDR3 nucleotides read TGTGCCAGTAGACCCCTCGGCGGTTCCAATCAGCCCCAGCATTTT. Protein sequence: CASRPLGGSNQPQHF.

The V gene is TRBV7-9, the J gene TRBJ2-2, with 9 bases aligning to TRBD1. The germline V gene has CDR1 SEHNR and CDR2 FQNEAQ (reference sequence). Trimming removed 2 bases from V and 10 bases from J; junction bases left unmatched: 5. This CDR3 contains 14 residues. In DNA form, the CDR3 reads TGTGCCAGCAGCTTAAGGGACAGGGCGAAGGAGCTGTTTTTT. It translates to CASSLRDRAKELFF.

In this sample, this clone turned up a few times. The chain has TRBV7-6 and TRBJ2-2; 11 nucleotides line up with TRBD2. CDR3 size: 17 residues. The germline V gene encodes CDR1 SGHVS and CDR2 FNYEAQ. V was clipped by 2 bases and J by 8 bases; unmatched bases: 10. The CDR3 here is CASSLSPPASGRGELFF. In DNA, the CDR3 is TGTGCCAGCAGCTTAAGTCCCCCGGCTAGCGGGAGGGGGGAGCTGTTTTTT.

The chain carries TRBV28 and TRBJ2-1; D possibly corresponds to TRBD1 (5 bases). This CDR3 contains 11 residues. Germline V gene data show CDR1 as MDHEN and CDR2 as SYDVKM. Deletions cut 8 bases from V and 7 bases from J, with 9 bases between. The CDR3 protein is CASQGLNEQFF. In DNA, the CDR3 is TGTGCCAGCCAGGGTCTGAATGAGCAGTTCTTC.

The rearrangement links TRBV19 to TRBJ1-2, with D possibly being TRBD1 (5 bases). Germline CDR1 reads LNHDA; CDR2 reads SQIVND (reference sequence). V was clipped by 6 bases and J by 5 bases, with 13 bases between them. This CDR3 region has 13 residues. As DNA, the CDR3 is TGTGCCAGTAGACCCCAGGGATTTTATGGCTACACCTTC. It yields the protein CASRPQGFYGYTF.

The rearrangement uses TRBV29-1 and TRBJ1-1; TRBD1 agrees at 9 bases. Per germline, CDR1 SQVTM and CDR2 ANQGSEA. Trimming removed 7 bases from V and 1 base from J; junction bases left unmatched: 7. The CDR3 consists of 14 residues. This CDR3 reads CSADLTGGNTEAFF. Here the CDR3 DNA reads TGCAGCGCTGATTTGACAGGGGGGAACACTGAAGCTTTCTTT.

The chain joins TRBV2 to TRBJ2-1, with 9 bases aligning to TRBD2. CDR3 length: 15 residues. With V trimmed by 10 bases and J by 1 base, 8 bases remained unmatched. Germline lookup yields CDR1 SNHLY and CDR2 FYNNEI. The DNA of the CDR3 is TGTGCCAAACTTGAGCGGGGGGTTTCCTACAATGAGCAGTTCTTC. It translates to CAKLERGVSYNEQFF.

This clone was detected once. The V call is TRBV7-2, the J call TRBJ2-2; the D gene is possibly TRBD2 (6 bases). CDR1 and CDR2 (germline): SGHTA, FQGNSA. The CDR3 totals 16 residues. V lost 2 bases and J 4 bases, leaving 14 bases between the germline ends. The CDR3 region has the DNA TGTGCCAGCAGCTTACGGGAGCACACTATCACCGGGGAGCTGTTTTTT. This sequence encodes CASSLREHTITGELFF. The whole variable domain, remainder taken from reference TRBV7-2 and TRBJ2-2, is GAGVSQSPSNKVTEKGKDVELRCDPISGHTALYWYRQSLGQGLEFLIYFQGNSAPDKSGLPSDRFSAERTGGSVSTLTIQRTQQEDSAVYLCASSLREHTITGELFFGEGSRLTVL.

The CDR3 is CASSLMGAVGYTF. CDR3 DNA: TGTGCCAGCAGTTTAATGGGGGCGGTTGGCTACACCTTC. The rearrangement uses TRBV27 and TRBJ1-2; tentative D call: TRBD1 (6 bases). Germline-derived CDR1 and CDR2 are MNHEY and SMNVEV (reference sequence). Trimming took off 2 bases at V and 7 bases at J, with 11 bases between the two ends. The CDR3 runs 13 residues.

This clone came up a few times. The chain is built from TRBV7-9 and TRBJ1-1; 7 bases map to TRBD1. This CDR3 has 15 residues. Germline V gene data show CDR1 as SEHNR and CDR2 as FQNEAQ (reference sequence). Losses at the gene ends were 2 bases for V and 10 bases for J; bases not matched to a gene: 13. The CDR3 reads CASSLLDRSFLGAFF. The CDR3 region has the DNA TGTGCCAGCAGCTTATTGGACAGGTCCTTTTTAGGAGCTTTCTTT.

CDR3 residues: CAIRDLGDFSPLHF. CDR3 coding DNA: TGTGCCATCAGGGACTTGGGGGACTTTTCACCCCTCCACTTT. V usage is TRBV10-3 and J usage is TRBJ1-6; maybe TRBD1 (5 bases). V was pared by 6 bases and J by 9 bases, with 15 bases between. The CDR3 extends over 14 amino acids. CDR1 ENHRY and CDR2 SYGVKD come from the germline V gene.

V usage is TRBV30 and J usage is TRBJ1-1; D is unclear. The CDR3 runs to 15 residues. Trimming removed 2 bases at V and 6 bases at J, with 19 bases between. Germline loops: CDR1 GTSNPN, CDR2 SVGIG (reference sequence). The chain's CDR3 is CAWSPGSLNLAEAFF. The DNA of the CDR3 is TGTGCCTGGAGTCCGGGGTCCCTGAACCTGGCTGAAGCTTTCTTT.

DNA for the CDR3: TGTGCCAGCTCACCGCCCTTCGGACACCTCTACGAGCAGTACTTC. Its protein is CASSPPFGHLYEQYF. The chain employs TRBV18 and TRBJ2-7; tentatively, D is TRBD1 (5 bases). The germline gives CDR1 KGHSH, CDR2 LQKENI. The CDR3 extends over 15 amino acids. V gave up 3 bases and J gave up 3 bases, with 15 bases separating them.

The chain recombines TRBV9 with TRBJ2-6; 7 bases match TRBD1. This CDR3 spans 17 amino acids. Per germline, CDR1 SGDLS and CDR2 YYNGEE. Trimming at V came to 4 bases and at J to 2 bases, leaving 9 bases not matched to a gene. The CDR3 coding sequence is TGTGCCAGCAGCCCGGGACAGAGGTTAACTGGGGCCAACGTCCTGACTTTC. This codes for CASSPGQRLTGANVLTF.

The chain uses TRBV27 and TRBJ1-6; D call uncertain. Germline V gives CDR1 MNHEY, CDR2 SMNVEV (reference sequence). This CDR3 is 16 amino acids long. The V end was cut by 6 bases, the J end by 1 base, with 13 bases between. The CDR3 sequence: CASREGGNSYNSPLHF. In DNA, the CDR3 is TGTGCCAGCAGGGAGGGAGGGAATTCCTATAATTCACCCCTCCACTTT.

CDR3 bases: TGCGCCAGCAGCCAAGTCCCGAATTCACCCCTCCACTTT. It encodes CASSQVPNSPLHF. V usage is TRBV4-1 and J usage is TRBJ1-6; no clear D. The CDR3 spans 13 residues. The ends were cut back, 1 base at V and 7 bases at J, with 5 bases in the middle. Germline CDR1 is MGHRA and CDR2 is YSYEKL.

This chain joins TRBV18 and TRBJ1-6; D perhaps matches TRBD1 (5 bases). The CDR3 totals 14 residues. Germline CDR1 and CDR2: KGHSH and LQKENI. Trimming pared 0 bases from V and 6 bases from J, leaving 6 bases between. CDR3 region: CASSPPRVNSPLHF. DNA for the CDR3: TGTGCCAGCTCACCACCCAGGGTTAATTCACCCCTCCACTTT.

The chain has TRBV6-2 or TRBV6-3 and TRBJ2-5, with a weak D call TRBD1 (6 bases). Deletions cut 2 bases from V and 2 bases from J, with 9 bases between. CDR1 and CDR2 from the germline V gene are MNHEY and SVGEGT. This CDR3 contains 14 residues. CDR3 amino acids: CASSYNRAQETQYF. The CDR3 DNA sequence: TGTGCCAGCAGTTACAACAGGGCACAAGAGACCCAGTACTTC.

CDR3 sequence reads: CAWSGRQGVVYGYTF. As DNA, the CDR3 is TGTGCCTGGAGTGGAAGACAGGGGGTGGTCTATGGCTACACCTTC. The chain recombines TRBV30 with TRBJ1-2, with 9 bases that match TRBD1. The CDR3 consists of 15 residues. The germline V gene has CDR1 GTSNPN and CDR2 SVGIG (reference sequence). The V and J ends lost 1 base and 4 bases, in that order; junction bases with no gene match: 7.

The chain joins TRBV27 to TRBJ2-7, with 11 bases matching TRBD1. The ends lost 7 bases at V and 0 bases at J; junction bases unmatched: 2. Germline-derived CDR1 and CDR2 are MNHEY and SMNVEV (reference sequence). The CDR3 spans 14 residues. CDR3 protein: CASIGTGGSYEQYF. CDR3 DNA sequence: TGTGCCAGCATCGGGACAGGGGGCTCCTACGAGCAGTACTTC.

The chain employs TRBV5-5 and TRBJ1-2; D possibly corresponds to TRBD1 (5 bases). Trimming took off 2 bases at V and 1 base at J, with 12 bases between the two ends. Germline-derived CDR1 and CDR2 are SGHKS and YYEKEE (reference sequence). CDR3 length: 15 residues. In DNA, the CDR3 is TGTGCCAGCAGCTTTGAAGGGGCCTTTAACTATGGCTACACCTTC. Residues: CASSFEGAFNYGYTF.

This rearrangement joins TRBV6-1 to TRBJ1-5, with D possibly TRBD1 on 6 matching bases. The CDR3 is 19 residues long. CDR1 and CDR2 (germline): MNHNS, SASEGT. V lost 2 bases and J 0 bases, leaving 20 bases between the germline ends. Here the CDR3 reads CASSESRTALLNSNQPQHF. The CDR3, as DNA: TGTGCCAGCAGTGAATCGAGGACAGCACTCCTTAATAGCAATCAGCCCCAGCATTTT.

The genes are TRBV9 and TRBJ1-6; no definite D call. CDR3 length: 13 residues. V was cut by 0 bases and J by 9 bases, with 7 bases left in between. Germline CDR1 reads SGDLS; CDR2 reads YYNGEE. CDR3 protein: CASSVANSSPLHF. The CDR3 DNA is TGTGCCAGCAGCGTAGCGAACAGTTCACCCCTCCACTTT.